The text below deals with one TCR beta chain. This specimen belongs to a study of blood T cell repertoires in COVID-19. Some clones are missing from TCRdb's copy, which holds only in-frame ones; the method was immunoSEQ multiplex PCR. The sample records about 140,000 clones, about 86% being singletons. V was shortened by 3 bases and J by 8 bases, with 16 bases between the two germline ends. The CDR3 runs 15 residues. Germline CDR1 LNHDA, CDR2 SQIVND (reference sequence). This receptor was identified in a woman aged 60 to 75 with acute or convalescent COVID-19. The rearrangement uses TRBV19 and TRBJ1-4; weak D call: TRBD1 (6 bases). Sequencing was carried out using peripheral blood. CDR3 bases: TGTGCCAGTAGTATCGATCAGGGGACGGGAGAAAAACTGTTTTTT. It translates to CASSIDQGTGEKLFF.